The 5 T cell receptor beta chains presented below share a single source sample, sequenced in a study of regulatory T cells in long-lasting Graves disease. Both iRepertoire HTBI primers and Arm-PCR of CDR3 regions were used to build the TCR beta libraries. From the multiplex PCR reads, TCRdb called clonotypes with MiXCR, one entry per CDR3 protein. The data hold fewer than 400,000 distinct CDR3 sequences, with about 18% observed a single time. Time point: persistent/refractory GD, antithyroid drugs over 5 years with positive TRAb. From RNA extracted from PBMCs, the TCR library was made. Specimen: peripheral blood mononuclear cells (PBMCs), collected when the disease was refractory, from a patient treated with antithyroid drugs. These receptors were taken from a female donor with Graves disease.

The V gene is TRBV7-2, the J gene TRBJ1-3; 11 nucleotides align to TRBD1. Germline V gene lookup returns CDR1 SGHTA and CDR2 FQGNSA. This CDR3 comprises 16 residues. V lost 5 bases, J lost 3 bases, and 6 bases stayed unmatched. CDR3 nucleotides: TGTGCCAGCAGCCCAGGACAGGGGGCAGGTGGAAACACCATATATTTT. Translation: CASSPGQGAGGNTIYF.

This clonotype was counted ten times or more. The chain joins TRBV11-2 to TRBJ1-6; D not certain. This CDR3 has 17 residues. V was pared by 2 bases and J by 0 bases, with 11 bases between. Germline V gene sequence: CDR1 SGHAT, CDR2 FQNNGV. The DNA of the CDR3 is TGTGCCAGCAGCTTAAGGATACTCAGCTCCTATAATTCACCCCTCCACTTT. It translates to CASSLRILSSYNSPLHF.

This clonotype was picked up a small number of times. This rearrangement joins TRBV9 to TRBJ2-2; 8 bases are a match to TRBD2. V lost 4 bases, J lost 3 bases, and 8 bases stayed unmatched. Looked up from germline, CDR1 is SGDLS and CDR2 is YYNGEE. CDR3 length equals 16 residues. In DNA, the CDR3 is TGTGCCAGCAGCCCAGGACTAGCATTGGACACCGGGGAGCTGTTTTTT. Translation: CASSPGLALDTGELFF.

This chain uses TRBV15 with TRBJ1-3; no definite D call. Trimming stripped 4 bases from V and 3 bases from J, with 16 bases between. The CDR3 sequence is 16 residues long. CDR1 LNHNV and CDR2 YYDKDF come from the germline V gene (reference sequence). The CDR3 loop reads CATSTPPGAVGNTIYF. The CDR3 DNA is TGTGCCACCAGCACCCCGCCGGGAGCAGTTGGAAACACCATATATTTT.

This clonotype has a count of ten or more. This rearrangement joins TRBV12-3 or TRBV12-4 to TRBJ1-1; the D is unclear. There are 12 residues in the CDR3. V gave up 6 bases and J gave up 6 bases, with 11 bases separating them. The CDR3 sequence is CASSPGSPEAFF. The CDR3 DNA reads TGTGCCAGCAGCCCCGGGTCTCCTGAAGCTTTCTTT.